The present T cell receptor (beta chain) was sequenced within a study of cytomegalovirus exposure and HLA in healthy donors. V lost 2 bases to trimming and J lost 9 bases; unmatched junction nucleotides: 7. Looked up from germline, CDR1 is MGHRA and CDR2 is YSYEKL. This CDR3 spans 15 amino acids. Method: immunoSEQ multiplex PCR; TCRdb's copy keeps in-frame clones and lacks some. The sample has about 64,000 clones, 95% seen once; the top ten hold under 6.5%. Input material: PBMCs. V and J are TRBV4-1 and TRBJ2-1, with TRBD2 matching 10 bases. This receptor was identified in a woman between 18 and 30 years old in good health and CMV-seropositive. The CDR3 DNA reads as TGCGCCAGCAGCCAAAGGTTAGCGGGAGGAAGTGAGCAGTTCTTC. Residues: CASSQRLAGGSEQFF.